Shown below are 5 T cell receptor beta chains from a single sample sequenced in a study of patients and donors after allogeneic stem cell transplantation (dated by TCRdb to about 2020). Library preparation employed RT-PCR. Sequencing used a NextSeq 550. TCRdb trimmed the raw reads at Q25, called clones with MiXCR and kept productive beta chains. Under each unique CDR3 protein, matching rows form one entry showing the most common genes and DNA. This sample is represented by more than 850,000 distinct CDR3 sequences; 18% of them were singletons. 5% to 7.5% of the sample rests with the top ten. Sequenced input: blood, either unsorted or a sorted T cell fraction (not recorded which). The origin of the receptors is a human donor who was either an allogeneic HSCT recipient or a stem cell or donor lymphocyte infusion donor (not recorded which). It is not recorded whose cells these are; they may come from a transplant donor.

This sequence joins TRBV6-1 and TRBJ1-6; D is perhaps TRBD1 (5 bases). CDR3 length: 15 amino acids. In germline, CDR1 is MNHNS, CDR2 SASEGT. The V end was cut by 7 bases, the J end by 8 bases, with 18 bases between. CDR3 sequence reads: CASTLGGVSDSPLHF. The CDR3 DNA is TGTGCCAGCACCCTGGGGGGGGTTTCGGATTCACCCCTCCACTTT.

The V and J genes are TRBV12-3 or TRBV12-4 and TRBJ1-4; D unresolved. Trimming shortened V by 3 bases and J by 10 bases, and 18 bases separated the two germline ends. The length of the CDR3 is 15 residues. Here the CDR3 DNA reads TGTGCCAGCAGTTTCGCGGGAGGACCAAGTGGAAAACTGTTTTTT. Translating it yields CASSFAGGPSGKLFF.

The rearrangement joins TRBV7-2 to TRBJ2-2; 14 nucleotides match TRBD2. CDR3 length: 19 residues. Germline V gene sequence: CDR1 SGHTA, CDR2 FQGNSA. With 0 bases clipped from V and 8 bases from J, the junction kept 11 bases outside the gene matches. This chain's CDR3 is CASSLAPGLAGAPQGELFF. CDR3 nucleotides: TGTGCCAGCAGCTTAGCTCCGGGACTAGCGGGGGCCCCGCAAGGGGAGCTGTTTTTT. Together with reference TRBV7-2 and TRBJ2-2, the CDR3 gives the full variable domain: GAGVSQSPSNKVTEKGKDVELRCDPISGHTALYWYRQSLGQGLEFLIYFQGNSAPDKSGLPSDRFSAERTGGSVSTLTIQRTQQEDSAVYLCASSLAPGLAGAPQGELFFGEGSRLTVL.

This chain connects TRBV30 to TRBJ2-3; 9 bases map to TRBD1. The CDR3 is 14 amino acids. With V trimmed by 5 bases and J by 4 bases, 7 bases remained unmatched. Per the germline V gene, CDR1 is GTSNPN and CDR2 is SVGIG (reference sequence). CDR3: CAWGPGQGPDTQYF. The CDR3 DNA reads as TGTGCCTGGGGACCGGGACAGGGACCAGATACGCAGTATTTT.

The chain uses TRBV7-9 and TRBJ1-4; D ambiguous. Germline assignment: CDR1 SEHNR and CDR2 FQNEAQ (reference sequence). Trimming removed 8 bases from V and 5 bases from J, with 12 bases in between. The CDR3 is 13 amino acids. DNA for the CDR3: TGTGCCAGCTCCCCGGTGGGAAATGAAAAACTGTTTTTT. This gives the protein CASSPVGNEKLFF.